This T cell receptor beta chain came from a study of blood T cell repertoires in COVID-19. Background on the study: The study drew acute and convalescent COVID-19 samples from the United States, Italy and Spain. In each case, the material was cDNA or gDNA derived from T cells, B-cell-depleted T cells, or PBMCs.

In the authors' workflow: The authors estimated nucleated cell counts from reference gene primer amplification. Produced via immunoSEQ multiplex PCR; TCRdb's table is partial and in-frame only. That table supplies the V and J calls and clone size; D and trimming were determined from the DNA. Counted here are some 210,000 clones, roughly nine tenths occurring once; the ten biggest clones make up more than 0.95%. There are a few counts of this clone. The V gene lost 4 bases and the J gene lost 2 bases, with 13 bases spanning the gap. CDR1 and CDR2 from the germline V gene are SGHNT and YYREEE (reference sequence). The CDR3 covers 14 residues.

This receptor was obtained from a man aged 25-45 years with acute or convalescent COVID-19. The chain combines TRBV5-4 with TRBJ2-7; D might be TRBD2 (5 bases). Material: peripheral blood. The CDR3 nucleotides are TGTGCCAGCAGCCGGGGATCCCCTACCTACGAGCAGTACTTC. Amino acid sequence: CASSRGSPTYEQYF.